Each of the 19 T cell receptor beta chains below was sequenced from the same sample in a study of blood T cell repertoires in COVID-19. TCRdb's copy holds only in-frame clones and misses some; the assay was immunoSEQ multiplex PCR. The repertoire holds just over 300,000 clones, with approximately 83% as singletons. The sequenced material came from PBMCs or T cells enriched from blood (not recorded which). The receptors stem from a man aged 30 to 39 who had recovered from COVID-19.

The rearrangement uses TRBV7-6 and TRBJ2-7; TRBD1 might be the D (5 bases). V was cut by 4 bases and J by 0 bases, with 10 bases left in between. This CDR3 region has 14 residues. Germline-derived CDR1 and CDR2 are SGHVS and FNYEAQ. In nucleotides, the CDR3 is TGTGCCAGCAGCTATTCTAGGGGCTCCTACGAGCAGTACTTC. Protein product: CASSYSRGSYEQYF.

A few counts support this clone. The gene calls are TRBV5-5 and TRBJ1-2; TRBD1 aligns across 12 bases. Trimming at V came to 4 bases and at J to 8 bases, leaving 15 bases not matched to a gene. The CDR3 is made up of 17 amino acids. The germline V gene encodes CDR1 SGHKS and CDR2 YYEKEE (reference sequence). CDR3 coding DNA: TGTGCCAGCAGCCCTAACGCCGGGACAGGGGGCACCTGGGGCTACACCTTC. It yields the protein CASSPNAGTGGTWGYTF.

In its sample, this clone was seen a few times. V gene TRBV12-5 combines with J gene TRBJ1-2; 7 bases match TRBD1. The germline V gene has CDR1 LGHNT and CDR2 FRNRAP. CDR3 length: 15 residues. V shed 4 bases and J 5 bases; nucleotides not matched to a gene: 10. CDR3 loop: CASGSEAGTEYGYTF. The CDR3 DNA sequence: TGTGCTAGTGGTTCCGAAGCCGGGACAGAATATGGCTACACCTTC.

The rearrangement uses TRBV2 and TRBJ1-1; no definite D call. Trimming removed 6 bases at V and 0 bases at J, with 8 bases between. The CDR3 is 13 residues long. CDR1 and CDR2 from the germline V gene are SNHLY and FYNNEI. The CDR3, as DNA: TGTGCCAGCAGAATAGCTATGAACACTGAAGCTTTCTTT. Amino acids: CASRIAMNTEAFF.

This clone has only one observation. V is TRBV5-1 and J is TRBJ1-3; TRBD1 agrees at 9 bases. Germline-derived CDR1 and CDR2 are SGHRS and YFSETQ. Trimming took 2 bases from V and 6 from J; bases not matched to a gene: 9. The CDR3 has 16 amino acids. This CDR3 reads CASSLQGAQPANTIYF. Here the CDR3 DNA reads TGCGCCAGCAGCTTACAGGGGGCGCAGCCTGCAAACACCATATATTTT.

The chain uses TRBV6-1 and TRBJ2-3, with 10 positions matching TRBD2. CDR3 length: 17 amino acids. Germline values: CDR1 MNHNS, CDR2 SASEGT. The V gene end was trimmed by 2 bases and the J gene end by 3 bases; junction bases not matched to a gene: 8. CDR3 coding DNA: TGTGCCAGCAGTGAACCCGCACTAGCGGGACCGACAGATACGCAGTATTTT. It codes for CASSEPALAGPTDTQYF.

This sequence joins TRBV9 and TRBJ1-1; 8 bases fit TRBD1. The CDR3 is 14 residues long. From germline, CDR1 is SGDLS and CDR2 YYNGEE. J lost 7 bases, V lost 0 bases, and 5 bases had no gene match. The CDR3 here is CASSVVGGQGEAFF. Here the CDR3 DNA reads TGTGCCAGCAGCGTAGTGGGTGGACAGGGTGAAGCTTTCTTT. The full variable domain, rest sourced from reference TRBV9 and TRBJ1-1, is DSGVTQTPKHLITATGQRVTLRCSPRSGDLSVYWYQQSLDQGLQFLIQYYNGEERAKGNILERFSAQQFPDLHSELNLSSLELGDSALYFCASSVVGGQGEAFFGQGTRLTVV.

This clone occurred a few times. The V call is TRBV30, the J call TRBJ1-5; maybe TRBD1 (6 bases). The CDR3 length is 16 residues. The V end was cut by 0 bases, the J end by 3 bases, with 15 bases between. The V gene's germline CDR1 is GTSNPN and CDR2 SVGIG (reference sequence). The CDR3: CAWSVSDTGHNQPQHF. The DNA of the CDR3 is TGTGCCTGGAGTGTATCTGACACAGGGCACAATCAGCCCCAGCATTTT.

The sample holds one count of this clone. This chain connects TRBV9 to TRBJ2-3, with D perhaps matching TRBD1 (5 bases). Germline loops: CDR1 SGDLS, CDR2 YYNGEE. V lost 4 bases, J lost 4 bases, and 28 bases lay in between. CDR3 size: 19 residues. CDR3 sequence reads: CASSPFNYVVKLGADTQYF. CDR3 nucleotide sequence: TGTGCCAGCAGCCCCTTCAACTACGTAGTCAAGTTAGGGGCAGATACGCAGTATTTT.

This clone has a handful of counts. The CDR3 reads CASSDLGPRDTEAFF. CDR3 nucleotides: TGCGCCAGCAGTGATCTAGGACCGAGGGACACTGAAGCTTTCTTT. The J gene is TRBJ1-1, the V gene TRBV10-2; no clear D gene. The CDR3 is 15 amino acids. V was shortened by 3 bases and J by 3 bases, with 14 bases between the two germline ends. Per the germline V gene, CDR1 is WSHSY and CDR2 is SAAADI.

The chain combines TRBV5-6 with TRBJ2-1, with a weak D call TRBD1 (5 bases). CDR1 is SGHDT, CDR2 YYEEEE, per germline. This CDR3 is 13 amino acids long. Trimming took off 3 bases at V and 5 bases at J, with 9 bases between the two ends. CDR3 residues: CASSSQGNNEQFF. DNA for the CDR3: TGTGCCAGCAGCTCCCAGGGAAACAATGAGCAGTTCTTC.

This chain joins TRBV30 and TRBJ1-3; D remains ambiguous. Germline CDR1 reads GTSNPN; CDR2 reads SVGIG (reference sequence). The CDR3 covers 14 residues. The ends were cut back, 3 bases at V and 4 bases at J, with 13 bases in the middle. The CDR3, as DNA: TGTGCCTGGAGAGCCCGACTGGCAGGAAACACCATATATTTT. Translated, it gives CAWRARLAGNTIYF.

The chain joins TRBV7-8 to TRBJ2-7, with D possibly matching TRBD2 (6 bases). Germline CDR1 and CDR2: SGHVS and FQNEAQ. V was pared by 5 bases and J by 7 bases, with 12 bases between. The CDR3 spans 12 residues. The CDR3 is CASSPSGVEQYF. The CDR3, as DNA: TGTGCCAGCAGCCCATCGGGGGTAGAGCAGTACTTC.

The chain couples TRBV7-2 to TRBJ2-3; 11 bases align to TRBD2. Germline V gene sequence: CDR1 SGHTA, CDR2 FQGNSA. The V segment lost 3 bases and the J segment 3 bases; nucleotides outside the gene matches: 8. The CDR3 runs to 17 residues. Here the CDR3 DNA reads TGTGCCAGCAGCTTCGATGAAAGGACTAGCGGGACAGATACGCAGTATTTT. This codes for CASSFDERTSGTDTQYF. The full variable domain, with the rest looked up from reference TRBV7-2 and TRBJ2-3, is GAGVSQSPSNKVTEKGKDVELRCDPISGHTALYWYRQSLGQGLEFLIYFQGNSAPDKSGLPSDRFSAERTGGSVSTLTIQRTQQEDSAVYLCASSFDERTSGTDTQYFGPGTRLTVL.

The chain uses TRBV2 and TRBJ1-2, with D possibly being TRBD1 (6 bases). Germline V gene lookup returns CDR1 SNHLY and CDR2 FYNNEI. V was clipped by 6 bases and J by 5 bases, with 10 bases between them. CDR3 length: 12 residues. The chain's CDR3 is CASRARGYGYTF. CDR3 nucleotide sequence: TGTGCCAGCAGGGCCAGGGGTTATGGCTACACCTTC. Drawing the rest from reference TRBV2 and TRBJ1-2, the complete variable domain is EPEVTQTPSHQVTQMGQEVILRCVPISNHLYFYWYRQILGQKVEFLVSFYNNEISEKSEIFDDQFSVERPDGSNFTLKIRSTKLEDSAMYFCASRARGYGYTFGSGTRLTVV.

This CDR3 reads CAISEGQGVSPLHF. The CDR3, as DNA: TGTGCCATCAGTGAGGGACAGGGAGTGTCACCCCTCCACTTT. The rearrangement links TRBV10-3 to TRBJ1-6; 8 positions agree with TRBD1. The CDR3 totals 14 residues. Germline lookup yields CDR1 ENHRY and CDR2 SYGVKD. Germline trimming cut 2 bases from V and 10 bases from J; bases unmatched to any gene: 4.

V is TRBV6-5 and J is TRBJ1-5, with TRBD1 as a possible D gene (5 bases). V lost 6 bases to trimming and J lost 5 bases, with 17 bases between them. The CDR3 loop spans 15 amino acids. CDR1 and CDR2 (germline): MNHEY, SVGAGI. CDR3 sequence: CASRDPGIVDQPQHF. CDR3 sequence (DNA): TGTGCCAGCAGGGATCCAGGGATAGTCGATCAGCCCCAGCATTTT.

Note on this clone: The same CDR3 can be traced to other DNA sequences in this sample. CDR3 sequence (DNA): TGTGCCAGCAGTCTAGCGGGGGGGCCGAACAATGAGCAGTTCTTC. As protein: CASSLAGGPNNEQFF. The chain carries TRBV6-5 and TRBJ2-1; 12 bases match TRBD2. V lost 5 bases and J lost 5; bases outside the gene matches: 4. The CDR3 extends over 15 amino acids. Germline V lookup: CDR1 MNHEY, CDR2 SVGAGI.

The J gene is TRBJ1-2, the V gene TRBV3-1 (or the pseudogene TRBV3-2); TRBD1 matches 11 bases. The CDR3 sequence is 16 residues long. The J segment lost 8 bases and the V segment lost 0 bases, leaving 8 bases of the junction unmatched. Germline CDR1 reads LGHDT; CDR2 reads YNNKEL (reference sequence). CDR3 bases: TGTGCCAGCAGCCAAGACATGGGACAGGGGGTTATGGGCTACACCTTC. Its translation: CASSQDMGQGVMGYTF.